This T cell receptor beta chain came from a study of blood T cells in healthy people across ages. Germline CDR1 LGHNT, CDR2 FRNRAP. The CDR3 has 14 amino acids. The authors ran a second PCR of about 6 to 11 cycles using a sample-barcoded 5' primer and a J-beta primer mix. TCRdb re-called the 5' RACE reads through MiXCR, storing one row per CDR3 protein. The repertoire consists of about 570,000 distinct CDR3 sequences, with approximately 26% occurring once and the leading ten covering approximately 3.6%. The table lists this clonotype with a few counts. This same sample was also taken into another study, of T cells of mothers and their children. That study adds: A few mothers and their six children, all healthy Caucasians, donated.

The sample comprised blood. V is TRBV12-5 and J is TRBJ2-1; D tentatively reads TRBD1 or TRBD2 (5 bases each). The J call is in doubt because the DNA end fits TRBJ2-5 better. The TCR was taken from a boy younger than 10 in good health. DNA for the CDR3: TGTGCTAGTTCCCACCCGGGGACGAGAGAGACCCAGTACTTC. It translates to CASSHPGTRETQYF.